A selection of T cell receptor beta chains follows, all from one sample in a study of blood T cells in healthy people across ages. TCRdb ran MiXCR on the 5' RACE reads and lists one entry per CDR3 protein. Of some 1.6 million distinct CDR3 sequences in the sample, roughly 32% are singletons; the top ten hold over 9%. Sequencing input: blood. The source is a woman aged 25 to 45 in good health. CDR3s include the opening cysteine and the closing phenylalanine or tryptophan. The D gene is left open where the match is weak. Only some rows state a clone size, as once, few, many or a class for expanded clones.

CDR3aa: CSASSAPGQGNYGYTF
CDR3nt: TGCAGTGCTAGTAGCGCGCCGGGACAGGGAAACTATGGCTACACCTTC
d_gene: TRBD1
j_gene: TRBJ1-2
v_gene: TRBV20-1
abundance: NA

CDR3aa: CASSQPAQIGYGYTF
CDR3nt: TGCGCCAGCAGCCAACCGGCACAGATTGGCTATGGCTACACCTTC
d_gene: NA
j_gene: TRBJ1-2
v_gene: TRBV4-1
abundance: few

CDR3aa: CSADRGLYEQYF
CDR3nt: TGCAGTGCTGACAGGGGGCTCTACGAGCAGTACTTC
d_gene: TRBD1
j_gene: TRBJ2-7
v_gene: TRBV20-1
abundance: few

CDR3aa: CASSQAGRINSLLHF
CDR3nt: TGCGCCAGCAGCCAAGCGGGGCGCATAAATTCACTCCTCCACTTT
d_gene: NA
j_gene: TRBJ1-6
v_gene: TRBV4-1
abundance: NA

CDR3aa: CASSEAPLTGELFF
CDR3nt: TGTGCCAGCAGTGAAGCCCCTCTCACCGGGGAGCTGTTTTTT
d_gene: NA
j_gene: TRBJ2-2
v_gene: TRBV6-1
abundance: few

CDR3aa: CASGPEGFGYTF
CDR3nt: TGTGCCAGCGGCCCGGAGGGTTTTGGCTACACCTTC
d_gene: NA
j_gene: TRBJ1-2
v_gene: TRBV6-1
abundance: NA

CDR3aa: CASSQGRKWETQYF
CDR3nt: TGCGCCAGCAGCCAAGGTAGAAAGTGGGAGACCCAGTACTTC
d_gene: NA
j_gene: TRBJ2-5
v_gene: TRBV4-3
abundance: NA

CDR3aa: CASRPGTYQETQYF
CDR3nt: TGTGCCAGCAGGCCAGGGACCTACCAAGAGACCCAGTACTTC
d_gene: NA
j_gene: TRBJ2-5
v_gene: TRBV6-6
abundance: NA

CDR3aa: CASSLVPRTQYF
CDR3nt: TGTGCCAGCAGCTTAGTCCCCCGTACGCAGTATTTT
d_gene: NA
j_gene: TRBJ2-3
v_gene: TRBV7-6
abundance: NA

CDR3aa: CASSEGNQVMNTEAFF
CDR3nt: TGTGCCAGCAGTGAAGGAAACCAGGTCATGAACACTGAAGCTTTCTTT
d_gene: NA
j_gene: TRBJ1-1
v_gene: TRBV2
abundance: NA

CDR3aa: CATSRDSPLGYGYTF
CDR3nt: TGTGCCACCAGCAGAGATTCGCCCTTGGGGTATGGCTACACCTTC
d_gene: NA
j_gene: TRBJ1-2
v_gene: TRBV15
abundance: NA

CDR3aa: CAGEEGGSGYTF
CDR3nt: TGTGCCGGCGAGGAAGGGGGCTCGGGCTACACCTTC
d_gene: TRBD1
j_gene: TRBJ1-2
v_gene: TRBV28
abundance: NA

CDR3aa: CASSLGSGGEGGYTF
CDR3nt: TGTGCCAGCAGTTTAGGCTCAGGGGGCGAGGGTGGCTACACCTTC
d_gene: TRBD1
j_gene: TRBJ1-2
v_gene: TRBV12-3/TRBV12-4
abundance: NA

CDR3aa: CASSLESLAQYF
CDR3nt: TGTGCCAGCAGCTTAGAATCACTGGCGCAGTACTTC
d_gene: NA
j_gene: TRBJ2-5
v_gene: TRBV11-2
abundance: few